This TCR beta chain was captured by sequencing in a study of blood T cell repertoires in COVID-19. Sequencing used immunoSEQ multiplex PCR; TCRdb keeps in-frame clones, though not all of them. Here the sample spans about 160,000 clones, around nine tenths being singletons. V was trimmed by 5 bases and J by 7 bases, leaving 17 bases between them. This CDR3 comprises 15 residues. Germline CDR1 is SEHNR and CDR2 is FQNEAQ (reference sequence). Material for sequencing was peripheral blood. This chain joins TRBV7-9 and TRBJ1-4, with D maybe TRBD1 (5 bases). This clonotype was sampled from a man aged 60 to 75 with active or convalescent COVID-19. The CDR3 coding sequence is TGTGCCAGCAGCACACGGTCCCAGGGTTCTGAAAAACTGTTTTTT. Protein: CASSTRSQGSEKLFF.